These 31 T cell receptor beta chains were all obtained from the same sample, sequenced in a study of blood T cell repertoires in COVID-19. Clones were read by immunoSEQ multiplex PCR, and TCRdb kept only the in-frame ones, dropping some. This sample carries about 270,000 clones, 80% to 90% of them seen once, and the ten largest clones take approximately 10%. Sequenced: peripheral blood. These receptors were taken from a woman between 65 and 79 years old with acute or convalescent COVID-19.

J is TRBJ2-2 and V is TRBV6-5; 7 nucleotides line up with TRBD1. J was trimmed by 2 bases and V by 10 bases; bases with no gene match: 7. The CDR3 spans 14 residues. The germline CDR1 and CDR2 sequences are MNHEY and SVGAGI. The CDR3 DNA reads as TGTGCCACCGCTAGGGACAGAAACACCGGGGAGCTGTTTTTT. Protein sequence: CATARDRNTGELFF.

The chain recombines TRBV4-2 with TRBJ1-2; 7 positions match TRBD1. V lost 4 bases to trimming and J lost 2 bases; unmatched junction nucleotides: 7. The CDR3 extends over 15 amino acids. Looked up from germline, CDR1 is LGHNA and CDR2 is YNFKEQ. This chain's CDR3 is CASSRQPRGNYGYTF. CDR3 coding DNA: TGTGCCAGCAGCCGACAACCCAGGGGGAACTATGGCTACACCTTC.

The chain joins TRBV6-5 to TRBJ1-2; 7 bases line up with TRBD1. The CDR3 contains 12 residues. V trimming: 4 bases; J trimming: 5 bases; junction bases outside the gene matches: 1. CDR1 and CDR2 from the germline V gene are MNHEY and SVGAGI. The CDR3 region is CASSWDSYGYTF. In DNA form, the CDR3 reads TGTGCCAGCAGTTGGGACAGTTATGGCTACACCTTC.

J is TRBJ1-1 and V is TRBV18; D ambiguous. The CDR3 has 14 amino acids. V was trimmed by 2 bases and J by 0 bases, leaving 7 bases between them. CDR1 and CDR2 (germline): KGHSH, LQKENI. The CDR3 loop reads CASSPGRMNTEAFF. The DNA of the CDR3 is TGTGCCAGCTCACCAGGGAGGATGAACACTGAAGCTTTCTTT.

The chain joins TRBV18 to TRBJ1-6; 7 bases fit TRBD1. The V segment lost 6 bases and the J segment 7 bases; nucleotides outside the gene matches: 6. This CDR3 has 14 amino acids. CDR1 is KGHSH, CDR2 LQKENI, per germline. In nucleotides, the CDR3 is TGTGCCAGCTCCCGACAGGGCGGCAATTCACCCCTCCACTTT. Protein sequence: CASSRQGGNSPLHF.

CDR3 residues: CASSEKGQNQPQHF. In DNA, the CDR3 is TGTGCCAGCAGTGAAAAGGGGCAAAATCAGCCCCAGCATTTT. V usage is TRBV2 and J usage is TRBJ1-5, with D perhaps TRBD1 (5 bases). Trimming took 2 bases from V and 4 from J, leaving 9 bases between them. The CDR3 has 14 amino acids. The germline CDR1 and CDR2 sequences are SNHLY and FYNNEI.

This chain connects TRBV5-1 to TRBJ1-1, with D possibly TRBD1 on 6 matching bases. Germline CDR1 is SGHRS and CDR2 is YFSETQ. The CDR3 is 15 residues long. V was trimmed by 3 bases and J by 5 bases, leaving 17 bases between them. CDR3 in DNA: TGCGCCAGCAGCTGGACCCCCGGTAGGGGGACTGAAGCTTTCTTT. Amino acids: CASSWTPGRGTEAFF.

V usage is TRBV2 and J usage is TRBJ2-3; D is uncertain. V was trimmed by 4 bases and J by 0 bases, leaving 11 bases between them. This CDR3 contains 15 residues. Per germline, CDR1 SNHLY and CDR2 FYNNEI. CDR3 sequence: CASSAQSGSTDTQYF. The CDR3 nucleotides read TGTGCCAGCAGTGCTCAATCGGGTAGCACAGATACGCAGTATTTT.

This clone was observed a handful of times. The V gene is TRBV7-8, the J gene TRBJ1-1; D is possibly TRBD1 (5 bases). The CDR3 is 18 residues long. Trimming removed 1 base from V and 0 bases from J, with 18 bases in between. Germline CDR1 and CDR2: SGHVS and FQNEAQ. CDR3 DNA: TGTGCCAGCAGCTTAGAGAGCGCAGGGAACCTCTTGAACACTGAAGCTTTCTTT. Protein: CASSLESAGNLLNTEAFF.

In its sample, this clone was seen once. The chain recombines TRBV5-1 with TRBJ2-3; D might be TRBD2 (7 bases). The germline V gene has CDR1 SGHRS and CDR2 YFSETQ. This CDR3 has 16 amino acids. The ends were cut back, 0 bases at V and 2 bases at J, with 13 bases in the middle. CDR3 bases: TGCGCCAGCAGCTTGGTCTCGCGGGGGCCCACAGATACGCAGTATTTT. It codes for CASSLVSRGPTDTQYF. Filled out from reference TRBV5-1 and TRBJ2-3, the complete variable domain reads KAGVTQTPRYLIKTRGQQVTLSCSPISGHRSVSWYQQTPGQGLQFLFEYFSETQRNKGNFPGRFSGRQFSNSRSEMNVSTLELGDSALYLCASSLVSRGPTDTQYFGPGTRLTVL.

The chain is built from TRBV6-6 and TRBJ1-5; 9 bases fit TRBD1. After removal of 7 bases from V and 11 bases from J, the junction contained 12 bases not matched to a gene. The CDR3 loop spans 14 amino acids. The germline gives CDR1 MNHNY, CDR2 SVGAGI (reference sequence). The CDR3 DNA reads as TGTGCCAGCACTCTCCCGGGACAGGGAGGCACCCAGCATTTT. Encoded protein: CASTLPGQGGTQHF.

The chain has TRBV5-1 and TRBJ2-1; tentatively, D is TRBD1 (6 bases). This CDR3 is 14 amino acids long. Trimming took 0 bases from V and 15 from J, leaving 19 bases between them. Germline V lookup: CDR1 SGHRS, CDR2 YFSETQ. This CDR3 is CASSLANSGQGLFF. The DNA of the CDR3 is TGCGCCAGCAGCTTGGCCAACTCAGGGCAGGGGCTGTTCTTC.

The J gene is TRBJ1-1, the V gene TRBV7-2, with D perhaps matching TRBD1 (5 bases). V was cut by 7 bases and J by 4 bases, with 16 bases left in between. Germline V CDR1 and CDR2: SGHTA, FQGNSA. CDR3 size: 14 residues. The DNA of the CDR3 is TGTGCCAGCACCCTCCTCCAGGGTGTCACTGAAGCTTTCTTT. It specifies CASTLLQGVTEAFF. Combining the CDR3 with reference TRBV7-2 and TRBJ1-1 gives the whole variable domain GAGVSQSPSNKVTEKGKDVELRCDPISGHTALYWYRQSLGQGLEFLIYFQGNSAPDKSGLPSDRFSAERTGGSVSTLTIQRTQQEDSAVYLCASTLLQGVTEAFFGQGTRLTVV.

The chain recombines TRBV4-1 with TRBJ2-3, with 11 bases matching TRBD1. The trim removed 6 bases at V and 7 bases at J, leaving 6 bases unmatched. This CDR3 is 14 amino acids long. Germline CDR1 reads MGHRA; CDR2 reads YSYEKL. The CDR3 sequence is CASSRTGGRNTQYF. The DNA of the CDR3 is TGCGCCAGCAGTCGGACAGGGGGCAGAAATACGCAGTATTTT.

CDR3 DNA sequence: TGTGCCAGCAGTGCCGACCCCGGACAGGGCTTGCGAAACACCATATATTTT. This codes for CASSADPGQGLRNTIYF. This sequence joins TRBV6-1 and TRBJ1-3, with 8 nucleotides matching TRBD1. The germline V gene has CDR1 MNHNS and CDR2 SASEGT. Trimming at V came to 4 bases and at J to 5 bases, leaving 13 bases not matched to a gene. CDR3 length: 17 amino acids.

V usage is TRBV18 and J usage is TRBJ2-5; 7 bases fit TRBD2. J lost 2 bases, V lost 6 bases, and 6 bases had no gene match. The CDR3 covers 14 residues. Germline CDR1 is KGHSH and CDR2 is LQKENI. Written as DNA, the CDR3 is TGTGCCAGCTCTCGGTTCGGGGGGCAAGAGACCCAGTACTTC. Protein: CASSRFGGQETQYF.

This rearrangement joins TRBV2 to TRBJ1-1; maybe TRBD1 (5 bases). Trimming stripped 6 bases from V and 4 bases from J, with 15 bases between. This CDR3 contains 14 residues. CDR1 and CDR2 (germline): SNHLY, FYNNEI. CDR3 bases: TGTGCCAGCAGCCAAAGGCGGGACCCCACTGAAGCTTTCTTT. Translation gives CASSQRRDPTEAFF.

The rearrangement uses TRBV5-4 and TRBJ1-6; the match to TRBD1 covers 8 bases. From germline, CDR1 is SGHNT and CDR2 YYREEE (reference sequence). The junction had 4 bases not matched to a gene; V was cut back by 0 bases and J by 8 bases. The CDR3 is 15 residues long. DNA of the CDR3: TGTGCCAGCAGCTTGGCCGGGACAGGATATTCACCCCTCCACTTT. As protein: CASSLAGTGYSPLHF.

The chain's CDR3 is CASSSGQAASSEQYF. The CDR3 DNA is TGTGCCAGCAGCTCGGGACAGGCGGCCAGTAGCGAGCAGTACTTC. V usage is TRBV5-4 and J usage is TRBJ2-7, with TRBD1 identical over 8 bases. This CDR3 comprises 15 residues. Trimming cost V 3 bases and J 6 bases; bases outside gene matches: 11. The germline gives CDR1 SGHNT, CDR2 YYREEE (reference sequence).

The chain links TRBV7-8 to TRBJ1-2, with D perhaps TRBD1 (6 bases). This CDR3 comprises 14 residues. The ends were cut back, 1 base at V and 4 bases at J, with 10 bases in the middle. Germline lookup yields CDR1 SGHVS and CDR2 FQNEAQ. The CDR3: CASSLDGGAYGYTF. DNA for the CDR3: TGTGCCAGCAGCTTAGATGGGGGGGCCTATGGCTACACCTTC.

This clone has a handful of counts. The CDR3 region is CASTIMGQGNSPLHF. CDR3 nucleotides: TGTGCCAGCACCATTATGGGGCAGGGGAATTCACCCCTCCACTTT. The rearrangement links TRBV2 to TRBJ1-6, with D perhaps matching TRBD1 (6 bases). The length of the CDR3 is 15 residues. V lost 7 bases and J 7 bases, leaving 17 bases between the germline ends. Germline lookup yields CDR1 SNHLY and CDR2 FYNNEI.

The J gene is TRBJ2-7, the V gene TRBV7-3, with D possibly TRBD2 on 5 matching bases. V lost 4 bases and J 1 base, leaving 8 bases between the germline ends. CDR1 and CDR2 from the germline V gene are SGHTA and FQGTGA. This CDR3 comprises 13 residues. CDR3 in DNA: TGTGCCAGCAGCTCCGGACTTTCCTACGAGCAGTACTTC. Its translation is CASSSGLSYEQYF.

This chain uses TRBV19 with TRBJ1-5; 9 positions match TRBD1. CDR1 is LNHDA and CDR2 is SQIVND in the germline V gene (reference sequence). The length of the CDR3 is 15 residues. Trimming cost V 1 base and J 6 bases; bases outside gene matches: 4. The CDR3 reads CASSIGDRVSQPQHF. In DNA, the CDR3 is TGTGCCAGTAGTATAGGGGACAGGGTGAGTCAGCCCCAGCATTTT.

This rearrangement joins TRBV9 to TRBJ2-3; 7 bases align to TRBD2. This CDR3 is 14 amino acids long. With V trimmed by 1 base and J by 1 base, 0 bases remained unmatched. Per the germline V gene, CDR1 is SGDLS and CDR2 is YYNGEE. The CDR3 sequence: CASSVSGGTDTQYF. The DNA of the CDR3 is TGTGCCAGCAGCGTAAGCGGGGGCACAGATACGCAGTATTTT.

The chain uses TRBV11-2 and TRBJ2-7; 10 positions agree with TRBD1. The ends lost 4 bases at V and 4 bases at J; junction bases unmatched: 4. This CDR3 has 14 amino acids. The V gene's germline CDR1 is SGHAT and CDR2 FQNNGV. Written as DNA, the CDR3 is TGTGCCAGCAGCTCGAGGACAGGGGGTTACGAGCAGTACTTC. Protein sequence: CASSSRTGGYEQYF.

V gene TRBV20-1 combines with J gene TRBJ2-3; 7 bases agree with TRBD2. CDR1 DFQATT and CDR2 SNEGSKA come from the germline V gene (reference sequence). This CDR3 spans 13 amino acids. Unmatched junction bases numbered 6, after V lost 3 bases and J lost 6 bases. The CDR3 coding sequence is TGCAGTGCTAGTCTGGCGGGGGAGGATACGCAGTATTTT. Residues: CSASLAGEDTQYF.

This clone was seen once. The chain combines TRBV5-4 with TRBJ2-5; 7 bases fit TRBD1. The CDR3 covers 14 residues. Germline V gene data show CDR1 as SGHNT and CDR2 as YYREEE (reference sequence). The ends lost 4 bases at V and 0 bases at J; junction bases unmatched: 3. As DNA, the CDR3 is TGTGCCAGCAGCAGGGGACAGTACCAAGAGACCCAGTACTTC. This translates into CASSRGQYQETQYF.

The chain combines TRBV5-4 with TRBJ2-3; D might be TRBD2 (7 bases). V lost 2 bases and J lost 1, with 14 bases in between. Germline lookup yields CDR1 SGHNT and CDR2 YYREEE (reference sequence). This CDR3 has 16 residues. CDR3 DNA sequence: TGTGCCAGCAGCTTTTACCGGGGGGCGGGCACAGATACGCAGTATTTT. Translated: CASSFYRGAGTDTQYF.

This chain joins TRBV5-1 and TRBJ1-4; D may be TRBD1 (6 bases). V was trimmed by 4 bases and J by 12 bases, leaving 19 bases between them. The CDR3 runs to 14 residues. CDR1 and CDR2 (germline): SGHRS, YFSETQ. DNA for the CDR3: TGCGCCAGCAGCACCAGGACAGACAATGTTGAACTGTTTTTT. It translates to CASSTRTDNVELFF.

J is TRBJ1-2 and V is TRBV4-1, with 8 nucleotides matching TRBD1. This CDR3 region has 16 residues. Germline V CDR1 and CDR2: MGHRA, YSYEKL. V lost 5 bases and J lost 4; bases outside the gene matches: 12. The chain's CDR3 is CASSFFQGASTYGYTF. In DNA form, the CDR3 reads TGCGCCAGCAGCTTTTTCCAGGGGGCGAGCACCTATGGCTACACCTTC.

The V gene is TRBV6-5, the J gene TRBJ1-1; 7 bases match TRBD1. V shed 8 bases, J shed 5 bases, and the junction held 11 bases outside the gene matches. The CDR3 has 14 amino acids. Germline loops: CDR1 MNHEY, CDR2 SVGAGI. Written as DNA, the CDR3 is TGTGCCAGCCACTTCAGACAGGGTGGAACTGAAGCTTTCTTT. Its protein is CASHFRQGGTEAFF.